This entry lists 5 T cell receptor beta chains sequenced from one sample in a study of blood T cells in healthy people across ages. A second 7 to 11 cycle PCR used barcoded and J-beta primers. In TCRdb, the 5' RACE reads were re-called with MiXCR into one record per CDR3 protein. The data show about 1.8 million distinct CDR3 sequences, with approximately 50% seen just once and roughly 2.1% held by the top ten. Specimen: blood. These receptors were obtained from a woman aged 40-49 years in good health.

The chain employs TRBV18 and TRBJ2-3, with a possible D match to TRBD1 (5 bases). The CDR3 runs 14 residues. With 4 bases removed from V and 3 bases from J, the gap between germline ends came to 11 bases. CDR1 and CDR2 (germline): KGHSH, LQKENI. CDR3 in amino acids: CASSQITGTDTQYF. CDR3 sequence (DNA): TGTGCCAGCTCACAAATCACAGGAACAGATACGCAGTATTTT.

The chain has TRBV20-1 and TRBJ2-6; 7 positions agree with TRBD1. The CDR3 loop spans 16 amino acids. Trimming at V came to 0 bases and at J to 0 bases, leaving 2 bases not matched to a gene. Germline V gene lookup returns CDR1 DFQATT and CDR2 SNEGSKA (reference sequence). The CDR3 sequence: CSARDPGGSGANVLTF. DNA of the CDR3: TGCAGTGCTAGAGATCCAGGGGGCTCTGGGGCCAACGTCCTGACTTTC.

In DNA form, the CDR3 reads TGCGCCAGCAGCTTGGATGGGGGGCTCGGGACCCAGTACTTC. Encoded protein: CASSLDGGLGTQYF. The J gene is TRBJ2-5, the V gene TRBV5-1; either TRBD1 or TRBD2 may supply D (6 bases each). The V end was cut by 0 bases, the J end by 7 bases, with 13 bases between. The CDR3 is 14 residues long. Germline V lookup: CDR1 SGHRS, CDR2 YFSETQ.

The chain joins TRBV20-1 to TRBJ2-2, with D unclear. With 3 bases removed from V and 0 bases from J, the gap between germline ends came to 11 bases. Germline-derived CDR1 and CDR2 are DFQATT and SNEGSKA (reference sequence). CDR3 length: 15 residues. The CDR3 nucleotides are TGCAGTGCTAGCGACTTCCTTTCGAACACCGGGGAGCTGTTTTTT. Amino acids: CSASDFLSNTGELFF.

The chain is built from TRBV12-3 or TRBV12-4 and TRBJ1-1; D is ambiguous. Trimming removed 7 bases from V and 3 bases from J, with 12 bases in between. CDR3 length: 13 amino acids. In nucleotides, the CDR3 is TGTGCCAGCACCTCTGGGGAGCACACTGAAGCTTTCTTT. Translation: CASTSGEHTEAFF.